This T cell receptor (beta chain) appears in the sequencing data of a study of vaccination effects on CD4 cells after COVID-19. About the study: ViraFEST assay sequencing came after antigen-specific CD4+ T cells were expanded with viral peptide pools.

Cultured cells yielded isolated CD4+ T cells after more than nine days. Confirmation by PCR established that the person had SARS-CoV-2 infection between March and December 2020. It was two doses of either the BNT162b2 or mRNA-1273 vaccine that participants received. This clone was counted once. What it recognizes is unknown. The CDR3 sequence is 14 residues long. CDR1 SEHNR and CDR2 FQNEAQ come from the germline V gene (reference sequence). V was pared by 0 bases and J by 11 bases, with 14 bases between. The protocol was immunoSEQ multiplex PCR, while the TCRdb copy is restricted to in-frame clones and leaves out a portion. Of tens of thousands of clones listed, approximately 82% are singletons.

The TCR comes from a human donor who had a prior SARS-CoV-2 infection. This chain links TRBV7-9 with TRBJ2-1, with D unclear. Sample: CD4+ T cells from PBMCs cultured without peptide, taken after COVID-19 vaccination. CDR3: CASSLASGLQKQFF. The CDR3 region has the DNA TGTGCCAGCAGCTTAGCGTCCGGGCTACAAAAGCAGTTCTTC. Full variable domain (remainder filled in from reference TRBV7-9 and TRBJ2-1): DTGVSQNPRHKITKRGQNVTFRCDPISEHNRLYWYRQTLGQGPEFLTYFQNEAQLEKSRLLSDRFSAERPKGSFSTLEIQRTEQGDSAMYLCASSLASGLQKQFFGPGTRLTVL.